The TCR beta chain described here comes from a study of blood T cell repertoires in COVID-19. Study context: COVID-19 samples collected from the United States, Italy and Spain covered acute and convalescent phases. In each case, the material was cDNA or gDNA derived from T cells, B-cell-depleted T cells, or PBMCs.

Looked up from germline, CDR1 is SGDLS and CDR2 is YYNGEE. This CDR3 is built from 12 residues. Trimming pared 5 bases from V and 6 bases from J, leaving 6 bases between. Authors' methods: Amplification of reference gene primers provided the estimated nucleated cell counts. Profiling relied on immunoSEQ multiplex PCR, and the TCRdb table lists in-frame clones only, not all of them. V and J calls and clone size follow that table, whereas D and trimming were derived from the DNA. The sample contains roughly 330,000 clones, approximately 90% of which appear only once. The sample was peripheral blood. This chain links TRBV9 with TRBJ1-6; D is unclear. The sequence came from a woman between 50 and 59 years old with active or convalescent COVID-19. CDR3: CASSGSNSPLHF. The CDR3 DNA reads as TGTGCCAGCAGTGGGAGTAATTCACCCCTCCACTTT.